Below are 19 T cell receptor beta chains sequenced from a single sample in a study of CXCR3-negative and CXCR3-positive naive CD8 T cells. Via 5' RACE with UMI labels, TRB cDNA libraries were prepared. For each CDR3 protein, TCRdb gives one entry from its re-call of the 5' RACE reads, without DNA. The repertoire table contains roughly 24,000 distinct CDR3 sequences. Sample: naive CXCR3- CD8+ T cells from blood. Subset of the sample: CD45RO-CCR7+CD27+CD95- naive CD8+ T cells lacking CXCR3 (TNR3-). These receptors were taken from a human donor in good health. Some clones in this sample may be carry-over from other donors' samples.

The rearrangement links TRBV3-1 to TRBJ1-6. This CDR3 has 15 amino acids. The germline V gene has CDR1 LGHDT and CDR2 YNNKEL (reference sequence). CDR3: CASSQETEFSSPLHF.

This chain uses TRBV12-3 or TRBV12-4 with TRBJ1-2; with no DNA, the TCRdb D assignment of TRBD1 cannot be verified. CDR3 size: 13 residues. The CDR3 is CASSLEPGYGYTF.

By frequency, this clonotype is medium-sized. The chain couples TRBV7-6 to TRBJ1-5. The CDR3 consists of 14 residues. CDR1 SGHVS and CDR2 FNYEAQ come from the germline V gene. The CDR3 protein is CASSPDVYNQPQHF.

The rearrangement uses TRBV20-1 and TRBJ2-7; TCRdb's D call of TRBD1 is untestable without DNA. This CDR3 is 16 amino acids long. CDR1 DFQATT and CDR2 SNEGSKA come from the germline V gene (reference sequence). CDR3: CSARAPTGGGFQEQYF.

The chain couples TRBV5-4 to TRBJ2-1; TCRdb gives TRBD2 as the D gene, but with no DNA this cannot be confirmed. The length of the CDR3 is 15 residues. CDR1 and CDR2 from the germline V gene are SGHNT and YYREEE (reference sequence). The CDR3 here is CASSRPSGSVNEQFF.

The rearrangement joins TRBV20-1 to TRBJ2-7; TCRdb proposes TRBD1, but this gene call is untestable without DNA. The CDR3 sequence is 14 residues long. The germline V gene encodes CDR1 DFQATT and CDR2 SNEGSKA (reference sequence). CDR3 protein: CSARGSGAIPEQYF.

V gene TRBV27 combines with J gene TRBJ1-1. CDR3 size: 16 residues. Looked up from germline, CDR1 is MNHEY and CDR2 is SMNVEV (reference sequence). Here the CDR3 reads CASSSAGGEANTEAFF.

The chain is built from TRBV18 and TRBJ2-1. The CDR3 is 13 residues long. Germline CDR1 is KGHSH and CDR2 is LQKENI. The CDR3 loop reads CASSQERYNEQFF.

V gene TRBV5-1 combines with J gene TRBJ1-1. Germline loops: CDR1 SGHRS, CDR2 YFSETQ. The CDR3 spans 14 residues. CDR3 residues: CASSSDTMNTEAFF.

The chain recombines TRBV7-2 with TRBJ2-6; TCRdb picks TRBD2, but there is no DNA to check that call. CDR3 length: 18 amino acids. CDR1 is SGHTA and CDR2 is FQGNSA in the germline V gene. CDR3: CASSLRPAGVSGANVLTF.

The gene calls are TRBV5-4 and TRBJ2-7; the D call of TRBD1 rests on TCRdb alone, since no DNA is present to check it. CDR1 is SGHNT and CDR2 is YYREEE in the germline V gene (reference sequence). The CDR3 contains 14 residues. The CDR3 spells CASSPGGSSYEQYF.

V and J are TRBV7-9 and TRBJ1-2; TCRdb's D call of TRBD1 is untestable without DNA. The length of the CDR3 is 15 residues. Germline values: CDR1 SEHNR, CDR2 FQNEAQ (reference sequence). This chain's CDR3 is CASSNRDRGLGGYTF. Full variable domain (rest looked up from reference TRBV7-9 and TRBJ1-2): DTGVSQNPRHKITKRGQNVTFRCDPISEHNRLYWYRQTLGQGPEFLTYFQNEAQLEKSRLLSDRFSAERPKGSFSTLEIQRTEQGDSAMYLCASSNRDRGLGGYTFGSGTRLTVV.

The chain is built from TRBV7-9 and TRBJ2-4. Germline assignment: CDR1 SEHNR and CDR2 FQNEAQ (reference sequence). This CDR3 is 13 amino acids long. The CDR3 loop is CASSFTDKNIQYF. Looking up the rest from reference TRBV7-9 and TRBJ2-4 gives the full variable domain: DTGVSQNPRHKITKRGQNVTFRCDPISEHNRLYWYRQTLGQGPEFLTYFQNEAQLEKSRLLSDRFSAERPKGSFSTLEIQRTEQGDSAMYLCASSFTDKNIQYFGAGTRLSVL.

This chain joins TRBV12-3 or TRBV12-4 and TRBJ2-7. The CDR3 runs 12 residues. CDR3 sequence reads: CASSQASYEQYF.

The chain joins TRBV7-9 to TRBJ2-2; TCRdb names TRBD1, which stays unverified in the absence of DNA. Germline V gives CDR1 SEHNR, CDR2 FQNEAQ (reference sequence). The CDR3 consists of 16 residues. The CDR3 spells CASSFWAAENTGELFF.

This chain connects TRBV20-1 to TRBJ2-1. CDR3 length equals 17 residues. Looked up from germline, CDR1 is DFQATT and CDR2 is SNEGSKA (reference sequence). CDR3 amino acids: CSATPTVGISPYNEQFF.

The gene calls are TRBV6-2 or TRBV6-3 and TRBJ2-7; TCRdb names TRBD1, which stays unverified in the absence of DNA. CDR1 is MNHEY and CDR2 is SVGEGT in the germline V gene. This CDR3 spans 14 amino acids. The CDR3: CASRFSPGGYEQYF.

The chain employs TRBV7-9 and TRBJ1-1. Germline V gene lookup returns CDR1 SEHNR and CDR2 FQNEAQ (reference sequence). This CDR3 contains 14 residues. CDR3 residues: CASSLIKGLTEAFF.

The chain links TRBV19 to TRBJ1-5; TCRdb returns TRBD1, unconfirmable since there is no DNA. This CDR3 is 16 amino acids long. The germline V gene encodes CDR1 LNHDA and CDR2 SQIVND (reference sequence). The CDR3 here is CASTGRQGNSNQPQHF.